One T cell receptor beta chain is described in this entry. As yet, its antigen is unknown. Trimming left V 6 bases short and J 4 bases short, with 18 bases between. CDR1 and CDR2 from the germline V gene are MNHNS and SASEGT. The CDR3 is 15 amino acids. The second PCR ran about 7 to 12 cycles with a sample-barcoded 5' primer and J-beta primers. Using its own MiXCR run on the 5' RACE reads, TCRdb lists one record per CDR3 protein. The sample includes 600,000 to 1,000,000 distinct CDR3 sequences, roughly 50% of them seen just once. This sample was taken from a study of blood T cells in healthy people across ages. All donors came from Russia, were Caucasian and healthy, and spanned ages about 6 to 100. Whole-study results and caveats: Diversity figures based on one million T cells were deemed too low. No one knew whether donors had CMV, which possibly confounded expanded clonotype changes. TCR beta diversity per million T cells fell roughly linearly with age.

The rearrangement joins TRBV6-1 to TRBJ1-2; D is uncertain. Sample: blood. The sequence was collected from a man aged 25 to 40 in good health. The CDR3, as DNA: TGTGCCAGCAGCGACTTATTATCAAAACTCTATGGCTACACCTTC. It translates to CASSDLLSKLYGYTF.